These T cell receptor beta chains were read from a single sample in a study of T-cell reconstitution after alpha-beta-depleted transplantation in children. TCRdb used MiXCR to reprocess the PCR reads, holding one entry per CDR3 protein. Of fewer than 550,000 distinct CDR3 sequences in the sample, roughly 10% were seen once. The input for sequencing was PBMCs, mostly from graft donor cells, taken 180 days after TCRalphabeta/CD19-depleted stem cell transplant. The receptors come from a female patient aged 2-15 years who had a stem cell transplant for aplastic anemia, so the T cells may come from the graft donor. The CDR3 runs from the conserved cysteine through the conserved F or W. The D gene is left open where the match is weak. Where a row states a size, it is once, few, many or the class of an expanded clone; other rows omit it.

d_gene,v_gene,abundance,j_gene,CDR3aa,CDR3nt
NA,TRBV2,NA,TRBJ2-2,CASSEGLWNTGELFF,TGTGCCAGCAGTGAGGGACTCTGGAACACCGGGGAGCTGTTTTTT
NA,TRBV12-3/TRBV12-4,NA,TRBJ1-3,CASTPLGREPGNTIYF,TGTGCCAGCACCCCTCTCGGCAGGGAACCCGGAAACACCATATATTTT
NA,TRBV28,few,TRBJ2-6,CASSPRANVLTF,TGTGCCAGCAGTCCAAGGGCCAACGTCCTGACTTTC
TRBD1,TRBV11-2,few,TRBJ1-1,CASRSPRGVEAFF,TGTGCCAGCAGGAGTCCCAGGGGGGTTGAAGCTTTCTTT
TRBD1,TRBV20-1,NA,TRBJ2-3,CSAPGQPSTDTQYF,TGCAGTGCGCCGGGACAGCCCAGCACAGATACGCAGTATTTT
NA,TRBV5-1,many,TRBJ2-5,CASIRGYQGQETQYF,TGCGCCAGCATACGTGGCTATCAAGGGCAAGAGACCCAGTACTTC
NA,TRBV27,many,TRBJ1-4,CASSSLGVRAELFF,TGTGCCAGCAGTTCTCTTGGTGTGAGGGCAGAACTGTTTTTT
NA,TRBV20-1,few,TRBJ1-1,CSATTGANTEAFF,TGCAGTGCCACGACAGGTGCGAACACTGAAGCTTTCTTT
TRBD1,TRBV7-9,few,TRBJ1-4,CASSFGTAGFNEKLFF,TGTGCCAGCAGTTTCGGGACAGCTGGTTTTAATGAAAAACTGTTTTTT
TRBD2,TRBV6-1,few,TRBJ2-1,CASSPLTSGKTNEQFF,TGTGCCAGCAGTCCCCTTACTAGCGGCAAAACCAATGAGCAGTTCTTC
NA,TRBV5-5,NA,TRBJ1-2,CASSLAPTADGYTF,TGTGCCAGCAGCTTGGCCCCGACAGCTGATGGCTACACCTTC
NA,TRBV5-1,few,TRBJ2-2,CASSLVDKHTGELFF,TGCGCCAGCAGCTTGGTAGATAAACACACCGGGGAGCTGTTTTTT
TRBD2,TRBV7-2,NA,TRBJ2-3,CASSLRESGKGLNTQYF,TGTGCCAGCAGCTTACGTGAAAGCGGGAAGGGGCTAAATACGCAGTATTTT
NA,TRBV12-3/TRBV12-4,NA,TRBJ1-2,CASRPHVPDTAFYGYTF,TGTGCCAGCAGACCCCACGTCCCGGACACCGCCTTCTATGGCTACACCTTC
TRBD2,TRBV3-1,few,TRBJ2-3,CASSEVASGRADTQYF,TGTGCCAGCAGTGAGGTAGCTAGCGGGAGGGCAGATACGCAGTATTTT
NA,TRBV6-2/TRBV6-3,NA,TRBJ1-5,CASSYFLLFPRSNQPQHF,TGTGCCAGCAGTTACTTCCTGCTGTTCCCGAGGAGCAATCAGCCCCAGCATTTT
NA,TRBV18,NA,TRBJ1-3,CASSPPVGIGNTIYF,TGTGCCAGCTCACCCCCTGTTGGGATTGGAAACACCATATATTTT
NA,TRBV6-1,few,TRBJ2-3,CASSPRSLSWGQYF,TGTGCCAGCAGTCCGCGAAGCCTTAGTTGGGGGCAGTATTTT
TRBD2,TRBV28,NA,TRBJ2-3,CASSISGIDTQYF,TGTGCCAGCAGTATTAGCGGGATAGATACGCAGTATTTT
NA,TRBV20-1,few,TRBJ1-5,CSAMVRSNQPQHF,TGCAGTGCTATGGTTAGGAGCAATCAGCCCCAGCATTTT
NA,TRBV7-2,few,TRBJ2-3,CASSPGWRTIDTQYF,TGTGCCAGCAGCCCCGGTTGGAGGACGATAGATACGCAGTATTTT
NA,TRBV7-8,NA,TRBJ2-7,CASSLVGPLVVYEQYF,TGTGCCAGCAGCTTAGTCGGACCCTTGGTCGTCTACGAGCAGTACTTC
NA,TRBV20-1,many,TRBJ2-3,CSARGAQFTDTQYF,TGCAGTGCTAGGGGGGCACAGTTCACAGATACGCAGTATTTT
TRBD1,TRBV4-3,many,TRBJ2-2,CASSRGLGTGELFF,TGCGCCAGCAGCAGGGGGCTCGGCACCGGGGAGCTGTTTTTT
NA,TRBV29-1,NA,TRBJ2-1,CSVARGLPVGGVDEQFF,TGCAGCGTCGCCCGGGGGCTCCCAGTCGGAGGGGTAGATGAGCAGTTCTTC
NA,TRBV12-3/TRBV12-4,NA,TRBJ2-7,CASSLGLAPTYEQYF,TGTGCCAGCAGTTTAGGGCTAGCGCCGACCTACGAGCAGTACTTC
NA,TRBV14,NA,TRBJ1-6,CASSQAGGSPLHF,TGTGCCAGCAGCCAAGCGGGGGGTTCACCCCTCCACTTT
TRBD1,TRBV3-1,NA,TRBJ2-3,CASSATGALRTDTQYF,TGTGCCAGCAGCGCCACAGGGGCGCTGCGCACAGATACGCAGTATTTT
NA,TRBV28,NA,TRBJ1-5,CASSLYWLFSNQPQHF,TGTGCCAGCAGTTTGTATTGGTTATTCAGCAATCAGCCCCAGCATTTT
TRBD2,TRBV28,NA,TRBJ2-4,CASSLGGTSGDLAKNLQYF,TGTGCCAGCAGTTTAGGAGGGACTAGCGGGGATCTAGCCAAAAACCTTCAGTACTTC
NA,TRBV27,NA,TRBJ1-6,CASNSPLHF,TGTGCCAGCAACTCACCCCTCCACTTT
TRBD2,TRBV15,many,TRBJ2-1,CATSRAHTSGSSDNEQFF,TGTGCCACCAGCAGAGCTCACACTAGCGGGAGTTCGGACAATGAGCAGTTCTTC
NA,TRBV7-9,few,TRBJ2-5,CASSYLGTETQYF,TGTGCCAGCAGCTACCTCGGAACAGAGACCCAGTACTTC
TRBD2,TRBV29-1,NA,TRBJ2-1,CSVEDLGLARDEQFF,TGCAGCGTTGAAGATTTAGGACTAGCCCGCGATGAGCAGTTCTTC
NA,TRBV20-1,few,TRBJ1-5,CSALLYSNQPQHF,TGCAGTGCTCTTCTTTATAGCAATCAGCCCCAGCATTTT
NA,TRBV4-3,few,TRBJ2-7,CASSQVWDGAYEQYF,TGCGCCAGCAGCCAAGTATGGGACGGAGCCTACGAGCAGTACTTC
NA,TRBV28,NA,TRBJ1-2,CASSLGGRTGGYTF,TGTGCCAGCAGTCTGGGGGGTCGAACGGGGGGCTACACCTTC
NA,TRBV6-1,few,TRBJ1-1,CASIHSSRGSNTEAFF,TGTGCCAGCATCCACTCGTCGAGGGGCTCTAACACTGAAGCTTTCTTT
NA,TRBV25-1,few,TRBJ2-7,CASGHGREASYEQYF,TGTGCCAGCGGCCACGGTAGGGAAGCCTCCTACGAGCAGTACTTC
NA,TRBV6-2/TRBV6-3,NA,TRBJ2-7,CASSYTGNYEQYF,TGTGCCAGCAGTTACACCGGGAACTACGAGCAGTACTTC
TRBD2,TRBV11-3,NA,TRBJ2-3,CASSPPGGADTQYF,TGTGCCAGCAGCCCTCCGGGGGGGGCAGATACGCAGTATTTT
TRBD2,TRBV3-1,NA,TRBJ2-1,CASSQDVGLAGYNEQFF,TGTGCCAGCAGCCAAGATGTGGGACTAGCGGGTTACAATGAGCAGTTCTTC
TRBD2,TRBV3-1,NA,TRBJ2-1,CASSQGGGPPPHEQFF,TGTGCCAGCAGCCAGGGGGGGGGTCCCCCGCCCCATGAGCAGTTCTTC
TRBD1,TRBV7-2,NA,TRBJ1-1,CASSLSGQITEAFF,TGTGCCAGCAGCTTATCGGGACAGATAACTGAAGCTTTCTTT
NA,TRBV5-5,few,TRBJ1-1,CASSLWTVNTEAFF,TGTGCCAGCAGCTTGTGGACAGTGAACACTGAAGCTTTCTTT
NA,TRBV29-1,many,TRBJ2-3,CSVGVRGNTDTQYF,TGCAGCGTTGGTGTTAGGGGCAACACAGATACGCAGTATTTT
TRBD2,TRBV24-1,NA,TRBJ2-1,CATSGASGMWKNEQFF,TGTGCCACCAGTGGGGCTAGCGGGATGTGGAAGAATGAGCAGTTCTTC
NA,TRBV25-1,NA,TRBJ2-7,CASSDHHSYEQYF,TGTGCCAGCAGTGATCATCACTCCTACGAGCAGTACTTC
NA,TRBV15,many,TRBJ2-1,CATSRVLQNEQFF,TGTGCCACCAGCAGAGTTCTCCAGAATGAGCAGTTCTTC
NA,TRBV6-2/TRBV6-3,NA,TRBJ2-7,CASLEGAVDEQYF,TGTGCCAGCCTGGAGGGGGCCGTCGACGAGCAGTACTTC
NA,TRBV10-3,NA,TRBJ2-3,CASSPRAEVTDTQYF,TGTGCCTCCTCTCCACGAGCGGAGGTCACAGATACGCAGTATTTT
NA,TRBV7-6,NA,TRBJ2-3,CASSLGPLTADTQYF,TGTGCCAGCAGCTTAGGTCCTCTCACTGCAGATACGCAGTATTTT
TRBD2,TRBV12-5,few,TRBJ2-3,CASGTTSSTRTDTQYF,TGTGCTAGTGGCACGACTAGCTCTACGCGCACAGATACGCAGTATTTT
TRBD2,TRBV12-3/TRBV12-4,few,TRBJ2-1,CASRQRDRWHNEQFF,TGTGCCAGCAGACAGCGGGATAGGTGGCACAATGAGCAGTTCTTC
TRBD2,TRBV29-1,many,TRBJ2-1,CSVLGGTGAYNEQFF,TGCAGCGTGTTGGGGGGGACTGGCGCCTACAATGAGCAGTTCTTC
NA,TRBV28,few,TRBJ1-2,CAIAPDLIYGYTF,TGTGCCATTGCCCCGGACCTAATCTATGGCTACACCTTC
TRBD2,TRBV4-3,NA,TRBJ2-1,CASSQHNGASGFF,TGCGCCAGCAGCCAACATAACGGGGCTAGCGGGTTCTTC